This T cell receptor (beta chain) appears in the sequencing data of a study of blood T cells in healthy people across ages. CDR1 is SGDLS and CDR2 is YYNGEE in the germline V gene. V shed 4 bases and J shed 5 bases, with 10 bases lying between them. The CDR3 length is 14 residues. Whole-study findings and limits: The study found TCR beta diversity correlated strongly with naive T cell percentage.

It was with a sample-barcoded 5' primer and a J-beta primer mix that a second PCR of about 7 to 12 cycles was run. All cDNA molecules were each tagged by a template-switch adaptor with 12 random nucleotides. TCRdb itself ran the 5' RACE reads through MiXCR, one entry per CDR3 protein. The sample yields fewer than 950,000 distinct CDR3 sequences, about 55% seen once. This clonotype showed up just a few times. Its matching antigen is unknown. At least 6 million PBMCs were isolated per sample. The sequence derives from a man older than 75 in good health. The specimen sequenced was blood. The V gene is TRBV9, the J gene TRBJ1-6; D is unresolved. The CDR3 protein is CASSPGIDNSPLHF. CDR3 in DNA: TGTGCCAGCAGCCCAGGTATAGATAATTCACCCCTCCACTTT. Combining the CDR3 with reference TRBV9 and TRBJ1-6 gives the whole variable domain DSGVTQTPKHLITATGQRVTLRCSPRSGDLSVYWYQQSLDQGLQFLIQYYNGEERAKGNILERFSAQQFPDLHSELNLSSLELGDSALYFCASSPGIDNSPLHFGNGTRLTVT.